Below, 24 T cell receptor beta chains from the same sample are listed, as sequenced in a study of vaccination effects on CD4 cells after COVID-19 (dated by TCRdb to between 2020 and 2023). Which antigens these TCRs recognize remains unknown. Preparation of the library involved the immunoSEQ multiplex PCR assay. Imported from immuneACCESS, the table was reduced by TCRdb to in-frame sequences with V and J called. These copies leave out some clones; in studies compared against another copy, an unresolved V gene accounts for under half, and the cause of the remainder is not known. The sample profile shows some 23,000 clones; 73% of them were found once. Approximately 10% of the sample is taken by the ten largest. After approximately eleven days of culture, CD4+ T cells were isolated with the EasySep CD4+ T cell isolation kit. Specimen: CD4+ T cells from PBMCs cultured without peptide, collected before COVID-19 vaccination. The source is a human donor who received a COVID-19 vaccine.

The chain uses TRBV30 and TRBJ1-3; possibly TRBD1 for D (6 bases). Trimming removed 7 bases at V and 0 bases at J, with 13 bases between. Germline values: CDR1 GTSNPN, CDR2 SVGIG (reference sequence). The CDR3 totals 14 residues. CDR3 nucleotides: TGTGCCTTGCAAACAGGGTTCTCTGGAAACACCATATATTTT. As protein: CALQTGFSGNTIYF.

This clone was picked up a small number of times. The chain joins TRBV7-9 to TRBJ2-2; TRBD2 agrees at 7 bases. The CDR3 has 15 amino acids. Germline assignment: CDR1 SEHNR and CDR2 FQNEAQ (reference sequence). Trimming at V came to 3 bases and at J to 3 bases, leaving 4 bases not matched to a gene. In DNA form, the CDR3 reads TGTGCCAGCAGCTTTCTAGCGGCGGACACCGGGGAGCTGTTTTTT. Translation: CASSFLAADTGELFF.

V usage is TRBV18 and J usage is TRBJ2-7; TRBD2 aligns across 10 bases. The germline CDR1 and CDR2 sequences are KGHSH and LQKENI. CDR3 length: 16 amino acids. Trimming removed 6 bases from V and 0 bases from J; junction bases left unmatched: 8. CDR3 sequence reads: CASSQLSSGGSYEQYF. CDR3 nucleotide sequence: TGTGCCAGCTCCCAGCTATCTAGCGGGGGCTCCTACGAGCAGTACTTC. Complete variable domain (other parts from reference TRBV18 and TRBJ2-7): NAGVMQNPRHLVRRRGQEARLRCSPMKGHSHVYWYRQLPEEGLKFMVYLQKENIIDESGMPKERFSAEFPKEGPSILRIQQVVRGDSAAYFCASSQLSSGGSYEQYFGPGTRLTVT.

V and J are TRBV6-6 and TRBJ1-2; 8 bases match TRBD1. The CDR3 is 16 residues long. The V gene's germline CDR1 is MNHNY and CDR2 SVGAGI (reference sequence). The J segment lost 7 bases and the V segment lost 2 bases, leaving 12 bases of the junction unmatched. CDR3 sequence reads: CASSYGTTTGASGYTF. DNA of the CDR3: TGTGCCAGCAGTTACGGGACCACGACAGGGGCATCTGGCTACACCTTC.

V usage is TRBV4-2 and J usage is TRBJ2-7, with D perhaps TRBD1 (6 bases). Germline V gene sequence: CDR1 LGHNA, CDR2 YNFKEQ. This CDR3 has 12 amino acids. Between the trimmed V and J ends, which lost 4 bases and 3 bases, there was a span of 7 bases. In DNA, the CDR3 is TGTGCCAGCAGCCGGGACAACTACGAGCAGTACTTC. Amino acids: CASSRDNYEQYF.

The gene calls are TRBV30 and TRBJ1-2; D is ambiguous. Germline V gene sequence: CDR1 GTSNPN, CDR2 SVGIG (reference sequence). V was shortened by 3 bases and J by 8 bases, with 13 bases between the two germline ends. The CDR3 has 12 residues. The DNA of the CDR3 is TGTGCCTGGAGAGGCGGGCCTAAGGGCTACACCTTC. Encoded protein: CAWRGGPKGYTF.

Here the CDR3 DNA reads TGTGCCAGCAGTGAAGTTAAGGGAGGTGGCTACACCTTC. It codes for CASSEVKGGGYTF. The genes are TRBV6-1 and TRBJ1-2; D is unresolved. V was trimmed by 1 base and J by 7 bases, leaving 10 bases between them. Germline V gene lookup returns CDR1 MNHNS and CDR2 SASEGT. The CDR3 contains 13 residues.

The chain is built from TRBV18 and TRBJ2-7; tentatively, D is TRBD1 or TRBD2 (5 bases each). This CDR3 contains 16 residues. The V gene lost 6 bases and the J gene lost 0 bases, with 18 bases spanning the gap. Per germline, CDR1 KGHSH and CDR2 LQKENI. The CDR3 coding sequence is TGTGCCAGCTCGCCTGGGGTTGCAGGGAGCTCCTACGAGCAGTACTTC. It encodes CASSPGVAGSSYEQYF.

This clone showed up just a few times. The chain links TRBV25-1 to TRBJ1-5; 10 bases agree with TRBD1. The CDR3 is made up of 16 amino acids. The V gene's germline CDR1 is MGHDK and CDR2 SYGVNS. With V trimmed by 4 bases and J by 4 bases, 7 bases remained unmatched. CDR3 nucleotides: TGTGCCAGCAGTGGTTCCGGGACAGGGGCGAATCAGCCCCAGCATTTT. It yields the protein CASSGSGTGANQPQHF.

The chain employs TRBV19 and TRBJ1-3; perhaps TRBD1 as D (5 bases). The V gene's germline CDR1 is LNHDA and CDR2 SQIVND (reference sequence). V was pared by 8 bases and J by 3 bases, with 14 bases between. The CDR3 loop spans 14 amino acids. The CDR3 DNA reads as TGTGCCAGTCAGCGCCAGGGATTTGGAAACACCATATATTTT. Amino acid sequence: CASQRQGFGNTIYF.

This clone appeared a single time. The chain has TRBV12-3 or TRBV12-4 and TRBJ2-5, with D maybe TRBD2 (7 bases). V was pared by 6 bases and J by 5 bases, with 13 bases between. The CDR3 extends over 13 amino acids. CDR3 in DNA: TGTGCCAGCAGCCGGGGGCGGGAGGAGACCCAGTACTTC. Encoded protein: CASSRGREETQYF.

The chain links TRBV6-1 to TRBJ2-1; D is ambiguous. The V end lost 2 bases, the J end lost 15 bases, and 14 bases lay between the germline ends. The germline gives CDR1 MNHNS, CDR2 SASEGT. This CDR3 has 12 residues. CDR3 nucleotides: TGTGCCAGCAGTGAACGAAGGGTCCGCCTGTTCTTC. Its translation: CASSERRVRLFF.

This chain connects TRBV3-1 (or the pseudogene TRBV3-2) to TRBJ2-3; tentatively, D is TRBD1 (6 bases). Per germline, CDR1 LGHDT and CDR2 YNNKEL (reference sequence). With 4 bases removed from V and 0 bases from J, the gap between germline ends came to 11 bases. The length of the CDR3 is 15 residues. Here the CDR3 reads CASSRGQSSTDTQYF. CDR3 bases: TGTGCCAGCAGCCGAGGACAGTCTAGCACAGATACGCAGTATTTT.

Only one count was recorded for this clone. The rearrangement joins TRBV6-5 to TRBJ2-7; 12 bases are shared with TRBD2. After removal of 7 bases from V and 1 base from J, the junction contained 5 bases not matched to a gene. The CDR3 contains 15 residues. CDR1 MNHEY and CDR2 SVGAGI come from the germline V gene. The chain's CDR3 is CASTLLAGGSYEQYF. The CDR3 DNA sequence: TGTGCCAGCACTTTACTAGCGGGGGGTTCCTACGAGCAGTACTTC.

This CDR3 reads CASSPTRYTGELFF. The CDR3 DNA sequence: TGTGCCAGCTCACCAACTAGGTACACCGGGGAGCTGTTTTTT. This chain connects TRBV18 to TRBJ2-2, with D perhaps matching TRBD2 (5 bases). CDR1 KGHSH and CDR2 LQKENI come from the germline V gene. V was pared by 2 bases and J by 3 bases, with 7 bases between. The CDR3 contains 14 residues.

CDR3 sequence (DNA): TGTGCCAGTAGTATCAGGCAGGGGCTAGCCAAAAACATTCAGTACTTC. This translates into CASSIRQGLAKNIQYF. The chain couples TRBV19 to TRBJ2-4; D is perhaps TRBD1 (6 bases). The germline V gene encodes CDR1 LNHDA and CDR2 SQIVND (reference sequence). Trimming pared 3 bases from V and 0 bases from J, leaving 12 bases between. This CDR3 is built from 16 residues.

CDR3 bases: TGTGCCAGCAGTTACAGGGAGGGGGCCCTCAACTATGGCTACACCTTC. This sequence encodes CASSYREGALNYGYTF. The chain uses TRBV6-6 and TRBJ1-2; 7 nucleotides match TRBD1. CDR3 length: 16 residues. J lost 2 bases, V lost 2 bases, and 8 bases had no gene match. Germline lookup yields CDR1 MNHNY and CDR2 SVGAGI (reference sequence).

This chain joins TRBV7-2 and TRBJ2-3, with a possible D match to TRBD2 (6 bases). This CDR3 contains 14 residues. With 4 bases removed from V and 1 base from J, the gap between germline ends came to 9 bases. Per germline, CDR1 SGHTA and CDR2 FQGNSA. As DNA, the CDR3 is TGTGCCAGCAGCTGGGGCGGGGGCACAGATACGCAGTATTTT. This translates into CASSWGGGTDTQYF.

The CDR3 here is CSARPFSEQFF. The CDR3 nucleotides are TGCAGTGCTAGGCCCTTCTCAGAGCAGTTCTTC. The rearrangement joins TRBV20-1 to TRBJ2-1; D not certain. The CDR3 contains 11 residues. Germline V gene sequence: CDR1 DFQATT, CDR2 SNEGSKA (reference sequence). With 3 bases removed from V and 10 bases from J, the gap between germline ends came to 10 bases.

This chain joins TRBV20-1 and TRBJ2-3, with D maybe TRBD2 (5 bases). CDR1 is DFQATT and CDR2 is SNEGSKA in the germline V gene (reference sequence). CDR3 size: 14 residues. V lost 3 bases, J lost 1 base, and 11 bases lay in between. In nucleotides, the CDR3 is TGCAGTGCTAGTTGGGTTAGCGGCACAGATACGCAGTATTTT. This gives the protein CSASWVSGTDTQYF.

The chain recombines TRBV3-1 (or the pseudogene TRBV3-2) with TRBJ1-2; D is undetermined. In germline, CDR1 is LGHDT, CDR2 YNNKEL (reference sequence). CDR3 size: 13 residues. V gave up 1 base and J gave up 8 bases, with 11 bases separating them. This CDR3 reads CASSQGAGNGYTF. As DNA, the CDR3 is TGTGCCAGCAGCCAAGGCGCCGGGAACGGCTACACCTTC.

The J gene is TRBJ1-1, the V gene TRBV5-1; a possible D gene is TRBD1 (6 bases). Trimming took 4 bases from V and 3 from J, leaving 10 bases between them. Germline assignment: CDR1 SGHRS and CDR2 YFSETQ. This CDR3 has 13 residues. The CDR3 nucleotides read TGCGCCAGCAGCCTAGGACAGCACACTGAAGCTTTCTTT. Translation: CASSLGQHTEAFF.

This clone was recorded once. The V call is TRBV6-5, the J call TRBJ1-1; TRBD1 matches 7 bases. The CDR3 runs to 13 residues. From germline, CDR1 is MNHEY and CDR2 SVGAGI. V shed 6 bases and J 8 bases; nucleotides not matched to a gene: 9. CDR3 bases: TGTGCCAGCAGAACCCCGGACAGGCTAGAAGCTTTCTTT. Translated: CASRTPDRLEAFF.

The rearrangement uses TRBV5-1 and TRBJ2-3; possible D gene TRBD1, 6 bases. Germline V lookup: CDR1 SGHRS, CDR2 YFSETQ. There are 15 residues in the CDR3. Trimming pared 3 bases from V and 2 bases from J, leaving 13 bases between. The CDR3 is CASSSSRTVTDTQYF. The DNA for the CDR3 is TGCGCCAGCAGCTCCTCTCGGACAGTCACAGATACGCAGTATTTT. The complete variable domain, with remaining parts taken from reference TRBV5-1 and TRBJ2-3, reads KAGVTQTPRYLIKTRGQQVTLSCSPISGHRSVSWYQQTPGQGLQFLFEYFSETQRNKGNFPGRFSGRQFSNSRSEMNVSTLELGDSALYLCASSSSRTVTDTQYFGPGTRLTVL.